This T cell receptor beta chain appears in the sequencing data of a study of blood T cell repertoires in COVID-19. The wider study: In each case, the material was cDNA or gDNA derived from T cells, B-cell-depleted T cells, or PBMCs.

Assay: immunoSEQ multiplex PCR; the TCRdb copy retains only in-frame clones and omits some. Found here are around 100,000 clones, more than 80% of them singletons; the top ten hold about 3.5%. CDR3 length: 15 amino acids. The germline V gene encodes CDR1 LNHDA and CDR2 SQIVND (reference sequence). The V gene lost 3 bases and the J gene lost 6 bases, with 14 bases spanning the gap. The rearrangement links TRBV19 to TRBJ2-2; D perhaps matches TRBD2 (5 bases). The specimen was peripheral blood. This clonotype was sampled from a woman aged 60-75 years with acute or convalescent COVID-19. As DNA, the CDR3 is TGTGCCAGTAGTATCCTTGGACTGGCCTCCGGGGAGCTGTTTTTT. Its translation: CASSILGLASGELFF.